This entry lists 29 T cell receptor beta chains sequenced from one sample in a study of shared clonotypes between healthy human individuals. Here immunoSEQ multiplex PCR was the method, and the copy in TCRdb shows in-frame clones only, minus some. The repertoire has about 680,000 clones, approximately 79% of them found once; the top ten carry under 2%. Sample: memory CD4+ T cells sorted from blood. Described subset: CD45RA-negative fraction. The receptors come from a woman in her thirties in good health.

The chain has TRBV5-4 and TRBJ2-1, with D unclear. The CDR3 has 15 residues. The germline CDR1 and CDR2 sequences are SGHNT and YYREEE (reference sequence). Trimming cost V 2 bases and J 5 bases, with 14 bases left between them. CDR3 bases: TGTGCCAGCAGCTTTTACGGTAGCTCGGACAATGAGCAGTTCTTC. Translated: CASSFYGSSDNEQFF.

Remarks on this clone: This sample also contains other DNA sequences that code for the same CDR3. The J gene is TRBJ2-7, the V gene TRBV6-5, with 8 nucleotides matching TRBD1. This CDR3 is built from 16 residues. V dropped 2 bases and J dropped 4; count of bases not matched to a gene: 10. Germline lookup yields CDR1 MNHEY and CDR2 SVGAGI. This CDR3 is CASSYASGQVGYEQYF. CDR3 bases: TGTGCCAGCAGTTACGCCTCGGGACAGGTCGGTTACGAGCAGTACTTC.

On this clone: Different DNA sequences within this sample yield the same CDR3. V gene TRBV15 combines with J gene TRBJ2-5; D gene uncertain. V lost 0 bases and J 5 bases, leaving 4 bases between the germline ends. The germline gives CDR1 LNHNV, CDR2 YYDKDF (reference sequence). This CDR3 region has 12 residues. CDR3 protein: CATSRDYETQYF. In DNA, the CDR3 is TGTGCCACCAGCAGAGATTACGAGACCCAGTACTTC.

The J gene is TRBJ2-1, the V gene TRBV11-2; 11 bases map to TRBD2. This CDR3 is built from 19 residues. CDR1 is SGHAT and CDR2 is FQNNGV in the germline V gene. Germline trimming cut 5 bases from V and 0 bases from J; bases unmatched to any gene: 12. The CDR3 is CASSRGSLTSGSSYNEQFF. The CDR3 DNA sequence: TGTGCCAGCAGCAGAGGGTCCCTAACTAGCGGGAGCTCCTACAATGAGCAGTTCTTC. Full variable domain (remainder filled in from reference TRBV11-2 and TRBJ2-1): EAGVAQSPRYKIIEKRQSVAFWCNPISGHATLYWYQQILGQGPKLLIQFQNNGVVDDSQLPKDRFSAERLKGVDSTLKIQPAKLEDSAVYLCASSRGSLTSGSSYNEQFFGPGTRLTVL.

The genes are TRBV7-9 and TRBJ2-7; D is undetermined. Per the germline V gene, CDR1 is SEHNR and CDR2 is FQNEAQ (reference sequence). This CDR3 comprises 12 residues. With 6 bases removed from V and 5 bases from J, the gap between germline ends came to 11 bases. CDR3 nucleotides: TGTGCCAGCAGTCCTATTGGACACGAGCAGTACTTC. Translation gives CASSPIGHEQYF.

In the case of this clone: Different DNA sequences within this sample yield the same CDR3. V usage is TRBV29-1 and J usage is TRBJ2-7; D gene ambiguous. The germline V gene has CDR1 SQVTM and CDR2 ANQGSEA. The CDR3 covers 10 residues. V dropped 4 bases and J dropped 6 bases, with 7 bases sitting between them. This chain's CDR3 is CSVGDAEQYF. CDR3 nucleotides: TGCAGCGTTGGTGACGCCGAGCAGTACTTC.

Points on this clone: This sample also contains other DNA sequences that code for the same CDR3. The genes are TRBV6-1 and TRBJ1-2; 10 nucleotides align to TRBD1. Germline loops: CDR1 MNHNS, CDR2 SASEGT. The CDR3 length is 13 residues. With 3 bases clipped from V and 8 bases from J, the junction kept 3 bases outside the gene matches. CDR3 DNA sequence: TGTGCCAGCAGTGAGGGACAGGGGCAAGGCTACACCTTC. The encoded protein is CASSEGQGQGYTF.

V usage is TRBV28 and J usage is TRBJ1-3, with D possibly being TRBD1 (6 bases). V lost 4 bases and J 0 bases, leaving 10 bases between the germline ends. CDR1 and CDR2 from the germline V gene are MDHEN and SYDVKM. The CDR3 consists of 15 residues. The DNA of the CDR3 is TGTGCCAGCAGTTCGGGACACGACTCTGGAAACACCATATATTTT. As protein: CASSSGHDSGNTIYF.

CDR3 loop: CATSRDGTASYEQYF. In DNA, the CDR3 is TGTGCCACCAGCAGAGATGGGACAGCTTCCTACGAGCAGTACTTC. The chain carries TRBV15 and TRBJ2-7; 7 nucleotides agree with TRBD1. This CDR3 is 15 amino acids long. V shed 0 bases, J shed 1 base, and the junction held 3 bases outside the gene matches. In germline, CDR1 is LNHNV, CDR2 YYDKDF (reference sequence).

V and J are TRBV7-8 and TRBJ2-1; 7 bases agree with TRBD2. The V and J ends lost 2 bases and 8 bases, in that order; junction bases with no gene match: 6. Looked up from germline, CDR1 is SGHVS and CDR2 is FQNEAQ. CDR3 length: 14 residues. The CDR3 bases are TGTGCCAGCAGCTTAATGCGGGAGAGCCATGAGCAGTTCTTC. Translating it yields CASSLMRESHEQFF.

J is TRBJ2-3 and V is TRBV28, with D perhaps given as TRBD1 or TRBD2 (6 bases each). The CDR3 loop spans 17 amino acids. Trimming took 5 bases from V and 4 from J, leaving 22 bases between them. The germline gives CDR1 MDHEN, CDR2 SYDVKM. CDR3 residues: CASSTPRGSGRSDTQYF. For the CDR3, the DNA is TGTGCCAGCAGTACCCCAAGGGGGTCCGGGAGATCAGATACGCAGTATTTT.

This clone has more than one count but fewer than ten. The chain uses TRBV10-3 and TRBJ2-1; D is tentatively TRBD1 or TRBD2 (5 bases each). Trimming cost V 10 bases and J 3 bases, with 10 bases left between them. The CDR3 runs 12 residues. Germline-derived CDR1 and CDR2 are ENHRY and SYGVKD. The CDR3 nucleotides are TGTGCCACCGGGGCCCTCTACAATGAGCAGTTCTTC. Protein sequence: CATGALYNEQFF.

The V call is TRBV10-2, the J call TRBJ2-7; 11 nucleotides line up with TRBD2. Germline-derived CDR1 and CDR2 are WSHSY and SAAADI. The J segment lost 1 base and the V segment lost 5 bases, leaving 10 bases of the junction unmatched. The CDR3 runs 17 residues. CDR3 in amino acids: CASSKNLLAGVSYEQYF. DNA for the CDR3: TGCGCCAGCAGTAAAAACTTACTAGCGGGAGTATCCTACGAGCAGTACTTC.

On this clone: This same CDR3 is encoded by further DNA sequences in the sample. V and J are TRBV6-6 and TRBJ1-1; D uncertain. Germline loops: CDR1 MNHNY, CDR2 SVGAGI (reference sequence). The CDR3 contains 13 residues. The V gene lost 6 bases and the J gene lost 1 base, with 9 bases spanning the gap. The CDR3 sequence is CASSIQGNTEAFF. The CDR3 bases are TGTGCCAGCAGCATACAAGGGAACACTGAAGCTTTCTTT.

The chain is built from TRBV28 and TRBJ1-2; D might be TRBD1 (6 bases). Germline V gene sequence: CDR1 MDHEN, CDR2 SYDVKM. The length of the CDR3 is 13 residues. The germline V and J ends were trimmed by 6 bases and 1 base, with 9 bases remaining between them. As DNA, the CDR3 is TGTGCCAGCAGAGGACAGTTTAACTATGGCTACACCTTC. The encoded protein is CASRGQFNYGYTF.

The gene calls are TRBV28 and TRBJ1-1, with D possibly matching TRBD1 (6 bases). Looked up from germline, CDR1 is MDHEN and CDR2 is SYDVKM. V was cut by 7 bases and J by 3 bases, with 15 bases left in between. The CDR3 is made up of 14 amino acids. CDR3 sequence reads: CASKPHRAHTEAFF. CDR3 in DNA: TGTGCCAGCAAACCCCACAGGGCACACACTGAAGCTTTCTTT.

The chain links TRBV5-1 to TRBJ2-2, with 12 positions matching TRBD2. The length of the CDR3 is 18 residues. Trimming cost V 0 bases and J 3 bases; bases outside gene matches: 6. Looked up from germline, CDR1 is SGHRS and CDR2 is YFSETQ. The DNA for the CDR3 is TGCGCCAGCAGCTTGGCCCTGACTAGCGGGAGCCACACCGGGGAGCTGTTTTTT. It is translated as CASSLALTSGSHTGELFF.

The CDR3 sequence: CASSLTETSGRLNTGELFF. In DNA, the CDR3 is TGTGCCAGCAGCTTAACCGAGACTAGCGGGAGGCTGAACACCGGGGAGCTGTTTTTT. The chain is built from TRBV7-8 and TRBJ2-2, with TRBD2 identical over 13 bases. Trimming took 2 bases from V and 1 from J; bases not matched to a gene: 7. This CDR3 is built from 19 residues. Germline lookup yields CDR1 SGHVS and CDR2 FQNEAQ.

The J gene is TRBJ2-7, the V gene TRBV7-2; 10 bases line up with TRBD2. Losses at the gene ends were 2 bases for V and 4 bases for J; bases not matched to a gene: 17. The CDR3 is 19 amino acids. From germline, CDR1 is SGHTA and CDR2 FQGNSA. The CDR3 reads CASSLSPSRLLAGAYEQYF. The CDR3 DNA reads as TGTGCCAGCAGCTTATCCCCCTCAAGACTGCTAGCGGGAGCTTACGAGCAGTACTTC.

The J gene is TRBJ2-1, the V gene TRBV11-2, with D tentatively TRBD2 (5 bases). The germline V gene encodes CDR1 SGHAT and CDR2 FQNNGV. CDR3 length: 16 residues. V dropped 5 bases and J dropped 1 base, with 15 bases sitting between them. The CDR3 bases are TGTGCCAGCAGCACCGGACTGGATCAGTCCTACAATGAGCAGTTCTTC. It yields the protein CASSTGLDQSYNEQFF.

The chain carries TRBV28 and TRBJ2-1, with D possibly TRBD1 on 6 matching bases. Germline CDR1 MDHEN, CDR2 SYDVKM. The CDR3 sequence is 17 residues long. V was shortened by 4 bases and J by 0 bases, with 16 bases between the two germline ends. This CDR3 reads CASSSTGTSVSYNEQFF. For the CDR3, the DNA is TGTGCCAGCAGTTCAACCGGGACATCCGTCTCCTACAATGAGCAGTTCTTC. Together with reference TRBV28 and TRBJ2-1, the CDR3 gives the full variable domain: DVKVTQSSRYLVKRTGEKVFLECVQDMDHENMFWYRQDPGLGLRLIYFSYDVKMKEKGDIPEGYSVSREKKERFSLILESASTNQTSMYLCASSSTGTSVSYNEQFFGPGTRLTVL.

The chain uses TRBV4-2 and TRBJ2-5; the match to TRBD2 covers 7 bases. With the DNA end fitting TRBJ2-7 better, the J assignment may be wrong. The CDR3 has 17 amino acids. In germline, CDR1 is LGHNA, CDR2 YNFKEQ. The CDR3: CASSQAHRRAGAYEQYF. The CDR3 nucleotides are TGTGCCAGCAGCCAGGCCCACCGCCGGGCGGGAGCCTACGAGCAGTACTTC.

The chain combines TRBV18 with TRBJ2-2; 12 bases are a match to TRBD2. This CDR3 is 15 amino acids long. CDR1 KGHSH and CDR2 LQKENI come from the germline V gene. V dropped 3 bases and J dropped 9; count of bases not matched to a gene: 5. In DNA form, the CDR3 reads TGTGCCAGCTCACCCCAACTAGCGGGAGGCCGGGAGCTGTTTTTT. Translation gives CASSPQLAGGRELFF.

J is TRBJ2-5 and V is TRBV5-6; 11 positions match TRBD1. Losses at the gene ends were 2 bases for V and 5 bases for J; bases not matched to a gene: 5. This CDR3 comprises 15 residues. Germline CDR1 and CDR2: SGHDT and YYEEEE. CDR3 DNA: TGTGCCAGCAGCTTTTGGGACAGGGGGTTGGAGACCCAGTACTTC. It codes for CASSFWDRGLETQYF.

CDR3 nucleotides: TGTGCCACCTCAACCTCCGGGACTAGCTACAATGAGCAGTTCTTC. It specifies CATSTSGTSYNEQFF. The J gene is TRBJ2-1, the V gene TRBV19; 8 bases line up with TRBD2. V lost 10 bases and J lost 3; bases outside the gene matches: 11. The CDR3 has 15 residues. In germline, CDR1 is LNHDA, CDR2 SQIVND (reference sequence). The variable domain in full, completed from reference TRBV19 and TRBJ2-1, reads DGGITQSPKYLFRKEGQNVTLSCEQNLNHDAMYWYRQDPGQGLRLIYYSQIVNDFQKGDIAEGYSVSREKKESFPLTVTSAQKNPTAFYLCATSTSGTSYNEQFFGPGTRLTVL.

The chain joins TRBV4-1 to TRBJ2-5, with 11 bases that match TRBD2. Germline loops: CDR1 MGHRA, CDR2 YSYEKL. Germline trimming cut 4 bases from V and 4 bases from J; bases unmatched to any gene: 5. This CDR3 comprises 15 residues. CDR3 sequence (DNA): TGCGCCAGCAGCCCGACTAGCGGGAATGCAGAGACCCAGTACTTC. It is translated as CASSPTSGNAETQYF.

As regards this clone: Other DNA sequences in the sample encode the same CDR3. This sequence joins TRBV5-4 and TRBJ2-3, with no clear D. The CDR3 consists of 12 residues. The V gene lost 0 bases and the J gene lost 3 bases, with 2 bases spanning the gap. The germline CDR1 and CDR2 sequences are SGHNT and YYREEE (reference sequence). In nucleotides, the CDR3 is TGTGCCAGCAGCTTGGATACAGATACGCAGTATTTT. Its translation is CASSLDTDTQYF. Looking up the rest from reference TRBV5-4 and TRBJ2-3 gives the full variable domain: ETGVTQSPTHLIKTRGQQVTLRCSSQSGHNTVSWYQQALGQGPQFIFQYYREEENGRGNFPPRFSGLQFPNYSSELNVNALELDDSALYLCASSLDTDTQYFGPGTRLTVL.

The chain joins TRBV6-6 to TRBJ1-5, with D possibly TRBD1 on 6 matching bases. This CDR3 is built from 14 residues. Germline CDR1 reads MNHNY; CDR2 reads SVGAGI (reference sequence). Trimming cost V 6 bases and J 1 base, with 10 bases left between them. This CDR3 is CASSGTISNQPQHF. CDR3 nucleotides: TGTGCCAGCAGCGGGACAATCAGCAATCAGCCCCAGCATTTT.

This chain links TRBV25-1 with TRBJ2-7, with D possibly being TRBD1 (6 bases). Germline V lookup: CDR1 MGHDK, CDR2 SYGVNS. V lost 6 bases and J lost 4, with 10 bases in between. CDR3 length: 12 amino acids. Here the CDR3 DNA reads TGTGCCAGCAGCTTAGGGGGTTACGAGCAGTACTTC. Its protein product is CASSLGGYEQYF.